This entry lists 4 T cell receptor beta chains sequenced from one sample in a study of blood T cell repertoires in COVID-19. Libraries were prepared by immunoSEQ multiplex PCR; TCRdb keeps only in-frame clonotypes and omits some of them. The sample contains 100,000 or so clones, about 85% of which appear only once. Specimen: peripheral blood. Receptors originate from a human donor in a cohort sampled during active COVID-19.

This chain uses TRBV14 with TRBJ2-5, with 8 bases lining up with TRBD2. Unmatched junction bases numbered 15, after V lost 0 bases and J lost 6 bases. The CDR3 is 18 residues long. Germline CDR1 is SGHDN and CDR2 is FVKESK. The CDR3: CASSQDFFVAGLGKTQYF. For the CDR3, the DNA is TGTGCCAGCAGCCAAGATTTTTTTGTGGCGGGACTAGGGAAGACCCAGTACTTC.

This clone was counted a few times. The chain employs TRBV7-2 and TRBJ1-6; D is possibly TRBD1 (6 bases). The CDR3 has 12 amino acids. CDR1 and CDR2 (germline): SGHTA, FQGNSA. Trimming removed 0 bases from V and 13 bases from J, with 7 bases in between. CDR3 nucleotides: TGTGCCAGCAGCTTAGCACAGGGTCCCCTCCACTTT. Protein: CASSLAQGPLHF.

This sequence joins TRBV13 and TRBJ2-2; 9 bases line up with TRBD2. CDR1 and CDR2 (germline): PRHDT, FYEKMQ (reference sequence). The length of the CDR3 is 14 residues. V gave up 5 bases and J gave up 6 bases; unmatched junction bases: 4. The CDR3 DNA reads as TGTGCCAGCAGCAAGCGGGGGGCATCCGGGGAGCTGTTTTTT. Protein sequence: CASSKRGASGELFF. Combining the CDR3 with reference TRBV13 and TRBJ2-2 gives the whole variable domain AAGVIQSPRHLIKEKRETATLKCYPIPRHDTVYWYQQGPGQDPQFLISFYEKMQSDKGSIPDRFSAQQFSDYHSELNMSSLELGDSALYFCASSKRGASGELFFGEGSRLTVL.

Only one count was recorded for this clone. This sequence joins TRBV18 and TRBJ1-1; D remains ambiguous. The CDR3 length is 13 residues. The V gene lost 6 bases and the J gene lost 3 bases, with 11 bases spanning the gap. CDR1 and CDR2 from the germline V gene are KGHSH and LQKENI. CDR3 region: CASSPRQDTEAFF. The CDR3 DNA sequence: TGTGCCAGCTCTCCTCGCCAGGACACTGAAGCTTTCTTT.